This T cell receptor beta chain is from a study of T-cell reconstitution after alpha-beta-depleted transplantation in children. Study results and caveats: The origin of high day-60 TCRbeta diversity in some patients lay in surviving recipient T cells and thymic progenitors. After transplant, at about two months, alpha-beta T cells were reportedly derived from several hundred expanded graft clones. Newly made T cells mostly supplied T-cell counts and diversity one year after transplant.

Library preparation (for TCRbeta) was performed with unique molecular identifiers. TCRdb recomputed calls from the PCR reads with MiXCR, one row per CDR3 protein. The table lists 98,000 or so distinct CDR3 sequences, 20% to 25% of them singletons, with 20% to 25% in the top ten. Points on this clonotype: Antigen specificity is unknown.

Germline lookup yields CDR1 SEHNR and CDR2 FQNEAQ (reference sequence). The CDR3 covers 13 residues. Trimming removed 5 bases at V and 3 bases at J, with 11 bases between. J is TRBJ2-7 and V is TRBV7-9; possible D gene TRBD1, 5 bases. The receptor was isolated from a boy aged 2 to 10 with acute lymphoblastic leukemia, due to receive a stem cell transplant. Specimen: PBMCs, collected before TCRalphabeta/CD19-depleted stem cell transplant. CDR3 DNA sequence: TGTGCCAGCAGCCTCGACAGTATCTACGAGCAGTACTTC. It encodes CASSLDSIYEQYF.